These 27 T cell receptor beta chains were sequenced from one sample in a study of blood T cell repertoires in COVID-19. Libraries were prepared by immunoSEQ multiplex PCR; TCRdb keeps only in-frame clonotypes and omits some of them. The data contain approximately 350,000 clones, about 88% of them seen just once; the ten biggest clones take up roughly 6.6%. Sequencing was done on a sample of peripheral blood. The receptors come from a woman aged 70 to 79 with COVID-19, enrolled during active disease.

The rearrangement joins TRBV9 to TRBJ2-5, with unresolved D. The germline CDR1 and CDR2 sequences are SGDLS and YYNGEE. This CDR3 region has 15 residues. Deletions cut 0 bases from V and 5 bases from J, with 14 bases between. The CDR3 loop is CASSVVENPLETQYF. As DNA, the CDR3 is TGTGCCAGCAGCGTAGTAGAAAACCCCCTGGAGACCCAGTACTTC.

J is TRBJ2-1 and V is TRBV2; 14 nucleotides line up with TRBD2. Trimming cost V 6 bases and J 5 bases; bases outside gene matches: 9. The CDR3 has 17 amino acids. Germline loops: CDR1 SNHLY, CDR2 FYNNEI. CDR3 DNA: TGTGCCAGCAGCGAGGGACTAGCGGGGGCTATAAACAATGAGCAGTTCTTC. The encoded protein is CASSEGLAGAINNEQFF.

The V call is TRBV7-2, the J call TRBJ2-4; tentative D call: TRBD1 (6 bases). The CDR3 is 15 residues long. The germline V gene has CDR1 SGHTA and CDR2 FQGNSA. V lost 5 bases to trimming and J lost 0 bases, with 11 bases between them. The CDR3 sequence: CASSPKTGAKNIQYF. The CDR3 DNA is TGTGCCAGCAGCCCAAAGACAGGAGCCAAAAACATTCAGTACTTC.

CDR3 DNA sequence: TGTGCCACCAGTGATCAGACAGGGGTAGGCAATCAGCCCCAGCATTTT. Residues: CATSDQTGVGNQPQHF. This chain joins TRBV24-1 and TRBJ1-5, with TRBD1 matching 8 bases. Per the germline V gene, CDR1 is KGHDR and CDR2 is SFDVKD. V shed 3 bases, J shed 2 bases, and the junction held 5 bases outside the gene matches. The CDR3 has 16 residues.

The V gene is TRBV5-1, the J gene TRBJ2-1; D perhaps matches TRBD2 (6 bases). V was trimmed by 4 bases and J by 3 bases, leaving 14 bases between them. The V gene's germline CDR1 is SGHRS and CDR2 YFSETQ. The CDR3 extends over 15 amino acids. CDR3 sequence reads: CASSARDGGYNEQFF. The CDR3 DNA sequence: TGCGCCAGCAGCGCCCGGGACGGGGGCTACAATGAGCAGTTCTTC.

The genes are TRBV7-9 and TRBJ2-1; D not resolved. The germline CDR1 and CDR2 sequences are SEHNR and FQNEAQ (reference sequence). Deletions cut 5 bases from V and 10 bases from J, with 9 bases between. The CDR3 extends over 11 amino acids. The CDR3 DNA reads as TGTGCCAGCAGCGAGCGCAGCGAGCAGTTCTTC. This gives the protein CASSERSEQFF.

This chain links TRBV29-1 with TRBJ1-1; TRBD1 is a possible D gene (6 bases). This CDR3 is 10 amino acids long. Between the trimmed V and J ends, which lost 6 bases and 5 bases, there was a span of 7 bases. The germline V gene has CDR1 SQVTM and CDR2 ANQGSEA. CDR3: CSVGQTEAFF. The CDR3 bases are TGCAGCGTCGGACAGACTGAAGCTTTCTTT. Combining the CDR3 with reference TRBV29-1 and TRBJ1-1 gives the whole variable domain SAVISQKPSRDICQRGTSLTIQCQVDSQVTMMFWYRQQPGQSLTLIATANQGSEATYESGFVIDKFPISRPNLTFSTLTVSNMSPEDSSIYLCSVGQTEAFFGQGTRLTVV.

This chain links TRBV7-9 with TRBJ1-5; D perhaps matches TRBD1 (5 bases). The germline V gene has CDR1 SEHNR and CDR2 FQNEAQ (reference sequence). Trimming pared 3 bases from V and 7 bases from J, leaving 13 bases between. The CDR3 covers 14 residues. The CDR3 DNA follows: TGTGCCAGCAGCTTTCCGGGTTCAGGGCAGCCCCAGCATTTT. Amino acids: CASSFPGSGQPQHF.

V and J are TRBV6-2 or TRBV6-3 and TRBJ2-1, with 9 bases that match TRBD2. CDR3 length: 17 amino acids. Trimming at V came to 6 bases and at J to 6 bases, leaving 15 bases not matched to a gene. The germline V gene has CDR1 MNHEY and CDR2 SVGEGT. This CDR3 is CASRPPQLSGGLNEQFF. The CDR3 DNA is TGTGCCAGCAGGCCTCCCCAGTTGAGCGGGGGGCTCAATGAGCAGTTCTTC.

This rearrangement joins TRBV7-2 to TRBJ1-1; TRBD1 aligns across 11 bases. The CDR3 runs 15 residues. V shed 2 bases and J 5 bases; nucleotides not matched to a gene: 4. The germline gives CDR1 SGHTA, CDR2 FQGNSA. As DNA, the CDR3 is TGTGCCAGCAGCTTACTGGGACAGGGGGGAACTGAAGCTTTCTTT. Protein: CASSLLGQGGTEAFF.

The genes are TRBV18 and TRBJ1-1; 7 positions agree with TRBD1. This CDR3 region has 14 residues. The germline CDR1 and CDR2 sequences are KGHSH and LQKENI. Trimming took 3 bases from V and 7 from J; bases not matched to a gene: 8. The CDR3 nucleotides read TGTGCCAGCTCACCGGCAGGGGGGAGGCTTGAAGCTTTCTTT. It yields the protein CASSPAGGRLEAFF.

The V and J genes are TRBV6-6 and TRBJ2-7; 7 positions match TRBD1. The CDR3 runs to 13 residues. Germline CDR1 reads MNHNY; CDR2 reads SVGAGI (reference sequence). V shed 7 bases and J 2 bases; nucleotides not matched to a gene: 5. CDR3 sequence: CASNRDSPYEQYF. CDR3 nucleotides: TGTGCCAGCAACCGGGACAGTCCCTACGAGCAGTACTTC.

This CDR3 reads CASSSTGGEQFF. CDR3 sequence (DNA): TGTGCCAGCAGTTCCACAGGGGGTGAGCAGTTCTTC. This chain links TRBV2 with TRBJ2-1; TRBD1 matches at 8 bases. Germline CDR1 reads SNHLY; CDR2 reads FYNNEI. CDR3 size: 12 residues. The J segment lost 9 bases and the V segment lost 5 bases, leaving 3 bases of the junction unmatched.

CDR3 DNA: TGTGCCAGCAGCTTCCGGGACTTGAACACCGGGGAGCTGTTTTTT. Protein product: CASSFRDLNTGELFF. The rearrangement links TRBV9 to TRBJ2-2; D is possibly TRBD2 (6 bases). Germline V CDR1 and CDR2: SGDLS, YYNGEE. The CDR3 spans 15 residues. V shed 4 bases and J shed 1 base, with 11 bases lying between them.

V and J are TRBV5-4 and TRBJ2-3; TRBD1 aligns across 8 bases. The ends lost 5 bases at V and 4 bases at J; junction bases unmatched: 6. Germline V CDR1 and CDR2: SGHNT, YYREEE (reference sequence). CDR3 size: 14 residues. As DNA, the CDR3 is TGTGCCAGCAGAGATGACAGGGGCCCAGATACGCAGTATTTT. Translation: CASRDDRGPDTQYF.

This clone appeared a single time. This chain joins TRBV7-2 and TRBJ1-1; D may be TRBD1 (6 bases). The CDR3 contains 14 residues. Deletions cut 3 bases from V and 7 bases from J, with 15 bases between. The V gene's germline CDR1 is SGHTA and CDR2 FQGNSA. CDR3 bases: TGTGCCAGCAGCTTTAGGCCCCCAGGGGATGAAGCTTTCTTT. Amino acids: CASSFRPPGDEAFF.

The count of this clone is one. This chain joins TRBV4-1 and TRBJ2-5; 7 bases match TRBD2. Trimming cost V 4 bases and J 4 bases; bases outside gene matches: 9. The V gene's germline CDR1 is MGHRA and CDR2 YSYEKL. This CDR3 is 15 amino acids long. The CDR3 coding sequence is TGCGCCAGCAGCCCTAACCCCAGGGAGGGAGAGACCCAGTACTTC. Protein: CASSPNPREGETQYF.

The chain carries TRBV24-1 and TRBJ1-1; D unresolved. V dropped 0 bases and J dropped 2 bases, with 9 bases sitting between them. This CDR3 region has 15 residues. Germline V gene data show CDR1 as KGHDR and CDR2 as SFDVKD. CDR3 residues: CATSDLGQINTEAFF. CDR3 coding DNA: TGTGCCACCAGTGATTTGGGGCAGATTAACACTGAAGCTTTCTTT.

This chain links TRBV5-1 with TRBJ1-2, with D tentatively TRBD1 (5 bases). The CDR3 has 13 residues. CDR1 is SGHRS, CDR2 YFSETQ, per germline. The V and J ends lost 0 bases and 7 bases respectively, with 10 bases between them. DNA for the CDR3: TGCGCCAGCAGCTTGGATGGGACTACTGGCTACACCTTC. Translation: CASSLDGTTGYTF.

The chain employs TRBV5-4 and TRBJ1-2; a possible D gene is TRBD1 (5 bases). With 0 bases removed from V and 4 bases from J, the gap between germline ends came to 10 bases. Germline CDR1 reads SGHNT; CDR2 reads YYREEE (reference sequence). This CDR3 has 14 amino acids. CDR3 nucleotide sequence: TGTGCCAGCAGCTTGGGAGGGGAGGCCTATGGCTACACCTTC. Its translation is CASSLGGEAYGYTF.

In its sample, this clone was seen a few times. The chain recombines TRBV7-2 with TRBJ1-1; 7 bases line up with TRBD1. Germline CDR1 is SGHTA and CDR2 is FQGNSA. Losses at the gene ends were 5 bases for V and 12 bases for J; bases not matched to a gene: 12. CDR3 length: 13 amino acids. CDR3 nucleotide sequence: TGTGCCAGCAGCCCCAACCGACAGGGAGTGACTTTCTTT. Translated: CASSPNRQGVTFF.

The rearrangement uses TRBV28 and TRBJ2-5; D is uncertain. Germline CDR1 and CDR2: MDHEN and SYDVKM. V lost 3 bases to trimming and J lost 5 bases, with 13 bases between them. This CDR3 region has 14 residues. The CDR3 bases are TGTGCCAGCAGTTTTGCTGCCCGAGCCGAGACCCAGTACTTC. Translation: CASSFAARAETQYF.

The chain employs TRBV5-4 and TRBJ1-2, with 7 bases identical to TRBD1. CDR3 length: 16 residues. V lost 4 bases, J lost 3 bases, and 12 bases stayed unmatched. CDR1 is SGHNT and CDR2 is YYREEE in the germline V gene (reference sequence). The CDR3 nucleotides read TGTGCCAGCAGCAATTGGTGGGCAGGGGGTGACTATGGCTACACCTTC. Protein sequence: CASSNWWAGGDYGYTF.

V and J are TRBV2 and TRBJ2-7; D is ambiguous. CDR1 is SNHLY, CDR2 FYNNEI, per germline. V was shortened by 3 bases and J by 3 bases, with 9 bases between the two germline ends. The CDR3 runs to 13 residues. The CDR3 is CASSEPGYYEQYF. The DNA of the CDR3 is TGTGCCAGCAGTGAGCCAGGATACTACGAGCAGTACTTC.

The chain is built from TRBV3-1 (or the pseudogene TRBV3-2) and TRBJ2-3; a possible D gene is TRBD1 (8 bases). The ends were cut back, 6 bases at V and 6 bases at J, with 16 bases in the middle. The germline V gene has CDR1 LGHDT and CDR2 YNNKEL (reference sequence). The CDR3 consists of 14 residues. The CDR3: CASSDDRGGDTQYF. In nucleotides, the CDR3 is TGTGCCAGCAGTGACGACAGGGGAGGGGATACGCAGTATTTT.

The rearrangement uses TRBV6-5 and TRBJ1-4; maybe TRBD1 (5 bases). The V gene's germline CDR1 is MNHEY and CDR2 SVGAGI. V dropped 8 bases and J dropped 5 bases, with 12 bases sitting between them. The CDR3 runs 13 residues. This chain's CDR3 is CASGRQMNEKLFF. CDR3 coding DNA: TGTGCCAGCGGTAGACAGATGAATGAAAAACTGTTTTTT.

The chain is built from TRBV27 and TRBJ2-2; 12 nucleotides align to TRBD2. J lost 5 bases, V lost 5 bases, and 6 bases had no gene match. Germline V gene sequence: CDR1 MNHEY, CDR2 SMNVEV (reference sequence). This CDR3 is built from 16 residues. CDR3: CASSGRLAGETGELFF. The CDR3 nucleotides read TGTGCCAGCAGTGGGAGACTAGCGGGGGAAACCGGGGAGCTGTTTTTT.